These 7 T cell receptor beta chains were all obtained from the same sample, sequenced in a study of response to subunit inactivated influenza vaccine. TCRdb itself ran the RT-PCR reads through MiXCR, one entry per CDR3 protein. This table holds more than 200,000 distinct CDR3 sequences, 12% found once. The specimen was non-naive T cells sorted from PBMCs, collected roughly 15 days before vaccination. The receptors come from a man between 45 and 60 years old who received an inactivated influenza vaccine.

This clonotype showed up just a few times. V is TRBV20-1 and J is TRBJ2-7; 7 bases are shared with TRBD2. J lost 2 bases, V lost 5 bases, and 9 bases had no gene match. This CDR3 has 14 residues. The germline CDR1 and CDR2 sequences are DFQATT and SNEGSKA (reference sequence). For the CDR3, the DNA is TGCAGTGCTTTTCCAGGGAGGGGCACCTACGAGCAGTACTTC. Encoded protein: CSAFPGRGTYEQYF.

J is TRBJ2-5 and V is TRBV20-1, with 11 bases matching TRBD2. The CDR3 is made up of 16 amino acids. J was trimmed by 5 bases and V by 5 bases; bases with no gene match: 13. Per germline, CDR1 DFQATT and CDR2 SNEGSKA (reference sequence). The CDR3 is CSAALTSGSFRETQYF. The CDR3 DNA follows: TGCAGTGCTGCCCTAACTAGCGGGAGTTTTCGGGAGACCCAGTACTTC.

The V call is TRBV10-3, the J call TRBJ2-3; 7 nucleotides match TRBD2. The trim removed 3 bases at V and 5 bases at J, leaving 14 bases unmatched. Germline CDR1 is ENHRY and CDR2 is SYGVKD. This CDR3 has 17 residues. CDR3 amino acids: CAISDFRLAGLEDTQYF. For the CDR3, the DNA is TGTGCCATCAGTGACTTTAGACTAGCCGGGCTCGAAGATACGCAGTATTTT.

The rearrangement joins TRBV23-1 to TRBJ2-7; 9 positions match TRBD1. TRBV23-1 is annotated as an ORF whose role is uncertain. The CDR3 extends over 13 amino acids. V lost 8 bases to trimming and J lost 6 bases; unmatched junction nucleotides: 8. CDR3: CASVHYRGREQYF. The CDR3 DNA sequence: TGCGCCAGCGTCCACTACAGGGGGCGCGAGCAGTACTTC.

V gene TRBV11-2 combines with J gene TRBJ2-1; no firm D call. The V gene lost 6 bases and the J gene lost 6 bases, with 9 bases spanning the gap. The germline CDR1 and CDR2 sequences are SGHAT and FQNNGV. The CDR3 contains 12 residues. CDR3 sequence: CASRSGINEQFF. For the CDR3, the DNA is TGTGCCAGCAGATCGGGCATCAATGAGCAGTTCTTC.

Note on this clonotype: Since a much larger clone is just one base distant, this may be a read error. The J gene is TRBJ2-7, the V gene TRBV4-1; 8 bases line up with TRBD1. The V and J ends lost 4 bases and 4 bases, in that order; junction bases with no gene match: 9. CDR1 is MGHRA, CDR2 YSYEKL, per germline. This CDR3 has 15 residues. CDR3 DNA sequence: TGCGCCAGCAGCCTTAGGACAGGGAGTCAATACGAGCAGTACTTC. This codes for CASSLRTGSQYEQYF.

This clonotype was detected only a few times. This rearrangement joins TRBV28 to TRBJ1-5; the D is unclear. The ends were cut back, 6 bases at V and 0 bases at J, with 12 bases in the middle. The CDR3 has 15 amino acids. CDR1 is MDHEN, CDR2 SYDVKM, per germline. The CDR3 nucleotides read TGTGCCAGCAGACCGACGGTTTATAGCAATCAGCCCCAGCATTTT. The encoded protein is CASRPTVYSNQPQHF.